A selection of T cell receptor beta chains follows, all from one sample in a study of shared clonotypes between healthy human individuals. This table comes from immunoSEQ multiplex PCR, and its TCRdb copy is limited to in-frame clones, with some not included. The sample records some 700,000 clones, 90% being singletons. Sequenced input: memory CD8+ T cells from PBMCs. The receptors come from a young man in good health. Some clones in this sample may be carry-over from other donors' samples. The CDR3 runs from the conserved cysteine through the conserved F or W. A D gene is named only where the DNA matches it firmly. Clone size appears in some rows only: once, few, many, or a class for an expanded clone.

TRBV5-1	.	.	TRBJ2-3	16	CASSLTSRRIRDTQYF	TGCGCCAGCAGCTTGACTTCCCGGCGGATTCGGGATACGCAGTATTTT
TRBV29-1	.	.	TRBJ2-7	12	CSVEGKFYEQYF	TGCAGCGTTGAAGGGAAGTTTTACGAGCAGTACTTC
TRBV7-6	TRBD1	.	TRBJ2-1	14	CASSTRQGLNEQFF	TGTGCCAGCAGCACTCGACAGGGTCTCAATGAGCAGTTCTTC
TRBV7-9	TRBD1	.	TRBJ2-5	15	CASSNRQGAWETQYF	TGTGCCAGCAGCAACAGGCAGGGGGCGTGGGAGACCCAGTACTTC
TRBV6-5	.	.	TRBJ1-1	12	CASSYFGGEAFF	TGTGCCAGCAGTTACTTCGGGGGTGAAGCTTTCTTT
TRBV5-8	.	.	TRBJ1-5	14	CASSFREQNQPQHF	TGTGCCAGCAGCTTCAGGGAGCAGAATCAGCCCCAGCATTTT
TRBV28	TRBD2	.	TRBJ2-2	18	CASTSRGLAGGNTGELFF	TGTGCCAGCACCAGTAGGGGACTAGCGGGAGGGAACACCGGGGAGCTGTTTTTT
TRBV27	TRBD1	once	TRBJ1-2	15	CASRPVGTGFYGYTF	TGTGCCAGCAGGCCCGTCGGGACAGGGTTCTATGGCTACACCTTC
TRBV9	TRBD2	.	TRBJ2-3	16	CASSRWLAGSTDTQYF	TGTGCCAGCAGCCGTTGGCTAGCGGGAAGCACAGATACGCAGTATTTT
TRBV25-1	.	.	TRBJ1-1	12	CASSEGGPEAFF	TGTGCCAGCAGTGAGGGGGGGCCTGAAGCTTTCTTT
TRBV23-1	.	.	TRBJ1-5	16	CASSQSSGDSNQPQHF	TGCGCCAGCAGTCAATCGTCGGGGGATAGCAATCAGCCCCAGCATTTT
TRBV19	.	once	TRBJ2-5	15	CASSIMAGLGETQYF	TGTGCCAGTAGTATTATGGCGGGATTGGGAGAGACCCAGTACTTC
TRBV27	.	.	TRBJ2-7	11	CASSLSGALYF	TGTGCCAGCAGTTTATCAGGGGCTCTGTACTTC
TRBV19	.	few	TRBJ2-7	14	CASSIGTVAYEQYF	TGTGCCAGTAGTATCGGCACAGTAGCCTACGAGCAGTACTTC
TRBV4-1	.	.	TRBJ2-5	12	CASSQDQETQYF	TGCGCCAGCAGCCAAGATCAGGAGACCCAGTACTTC
TRBV4-2	.	.	TRBJ1-2	15	CASSQAPDPNYGYTF	TGTGCCAGCAGCCAAGCTCCCGACCCTAACTATGGCTACACCTTC
TRBV28	.	.	TRBJ1-4	14	CASSLRQRNEKLFF	TGTGCCAGCAGTTTACGACAGCGAAATGAAAAACTGTTTTTT
TRBV6-6	.	.	TRBJ2-1	16	CASSSPPGLPVGEQFF	TGTGCCAGCAGCTCACCCCCGGGCCTCCCCGTAGGTGAGCAGTTCTTC
TRBV6-1	.	.	TRBJ2-7	13	CASRAGQNYEQYF	TGTGCCAGCAGGGCCGGACAGAACTACGAGCAGTACTTC
TRBV6-1	.	once	TRBJ2-1	13	CASSQRRYNEQFF	TGTGCCAGCAGTCAAAGACGCTACAATGAGCAGTTCTTC
TRBV9	.	.	TRBJ2-2	13	CASSVDWTGELFF	TGTGCCAGCAGCGTAGATTGGACCGGGGAGCTGTTTTTT
TRBV27	.	.	TRBJ2-4	11	CASSLSGIQYF	TGTGCCAGCAGTTTATCAGGCATTCAGTACTTC
TRBV27	.	.	TRBJ1-5	15	CASSLLGGFNQPQHF	TGTGCCAGCAGTTTATTGGGGGGTTTCAATCAGCCCCAGCATTTT
TRBV4-1	.	.	TRBJ1-1	15	CASSRTPEGGTEAFF	TGCGCCAGCAGCCGGACCCCGGAGGGGGGCACTGAAGCTTTCTTT
TRBV6-5	TRBD1	once	TRBJ2-7	14	CASSGTGWASEQYF	TGTGCCAGCAGTGGGACAGGGTGGGCCAGCGAGCAGTACTTC
TRBV9	.	.	TRBJ2-3	16	CASSVASAYSTDTQYF	TGTGCCAGCAGCGTAGCTTCCGCTTATAGCACAGATACGCAGTATTTT
TRBV30	.	.	TRBJ2-7	18	CAWGARAGGPFGAYEQYF	TGTGCCTGGGGTGCGAGGGCAGGGGGGCCCTTTGGCGCCTACGAGCAGTACTTC
TRBV9	TRBD2	.	TRBJ2-7	13	CASSSGRTYEQYF	TGTGCCAGCAGTAGCGGGCGGACTTACGAGCAGTACTTC
TRBV18	TRBD2	.	TRBJ2-7	15	CASSPPEREKGEQYF	TGTGCCAGCTCACCACCGGAGCGGGAGAAAGGCGAGCAGTACTTC
TRBV4-1	.	.	TRBJ2-7	15	CASSQPGGSTYEQYF	TGCGCCAGCAGCCAACCCGGAGGATCCACCTACGAGCAGTACTTC
TRBV7-6	.	.	TRBJ1-5	17	CASSLDPGQFSNQPQHF	TGTGCCAGCAGCTTAGACCCCGGACAGTTTAGCAATCAGCCCCAGCATTTT
TRBV18	.	.	TRBJ1-2	19	CASSPDPEQGRFLDYGYTF	TGTGCCAGCTCACCGGACCCGGAACAGGGCCGCTTCCTGGACTATGGCTACACCTTC